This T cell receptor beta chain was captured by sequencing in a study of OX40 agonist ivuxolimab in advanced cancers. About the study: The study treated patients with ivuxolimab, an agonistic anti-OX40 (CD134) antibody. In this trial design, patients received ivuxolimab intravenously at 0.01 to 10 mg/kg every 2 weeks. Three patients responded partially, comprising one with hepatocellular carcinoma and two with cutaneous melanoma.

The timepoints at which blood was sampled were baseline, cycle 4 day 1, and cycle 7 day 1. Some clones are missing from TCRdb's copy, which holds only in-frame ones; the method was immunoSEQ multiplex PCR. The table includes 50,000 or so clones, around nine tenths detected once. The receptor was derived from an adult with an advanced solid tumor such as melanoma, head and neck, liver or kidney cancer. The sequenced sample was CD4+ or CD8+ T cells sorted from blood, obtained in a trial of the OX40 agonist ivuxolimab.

The CDR3 DNA is TGTGCCAGCAGCCACTCTTTAGGACAGGGTGGATGGGAGACCCAGTACTTC. Protein: CASSHSLGQGGWETQYF. The rearrangement uses TRBV14 and TRBJ2-5; TRBD1 agrees at 8 bases. Looked up from germline, CDR1 is SGHDN and CDR2 is FVKESK. The length of the CDR3 is 17 residues. V was clipped by 3 bases and J by 5 bases; unmatched bases: 14.